This T cell receptor (beta chain) appears in the sequencing data of a study of T cell responses to AZD1222 COVID-19 vaccine. Study in general: Doses given second, at about 4 or about 12 weeks, were pooled. Study-wide points: Sampled repertoires all dated from after the peak T cell response. The sample set comprised mostly white British donors with more females, and clonal diversity was possibly underestimated.

The repertoire was sequenced with immunoSEQ multiplex PCR; TCRdb's copy has only in-frame clones and lacks some. The sample comprises some 99,000 clones, about 90% of which are singletons, and approximately 5.2% rests with the top ten. Between the trimmed V and J ends, which lost 2 bases and 5 bases, there was a span of 9 bases. This CDR3 has 14 amino acids. Germline lookup yields CDR1 MRHNA and CDR2 SNTAGT. Remarks on this clone: Its target is not known.

This receptor was taken from an adult in good health. This specimen consisted of peripheral blood, obtained on day 0 of AZD1222 vaccination. This sequence joins TRBV6-4 and TRBJ1-4; TRBD1 is a possible D gene (6 bases). CDR3 nucleotide sequence: TGTGCCAGCAGTGACGTCAGGGGAAATGAAAAACTGTTTTTT. It codes for CASSDVRGNEKLFF.